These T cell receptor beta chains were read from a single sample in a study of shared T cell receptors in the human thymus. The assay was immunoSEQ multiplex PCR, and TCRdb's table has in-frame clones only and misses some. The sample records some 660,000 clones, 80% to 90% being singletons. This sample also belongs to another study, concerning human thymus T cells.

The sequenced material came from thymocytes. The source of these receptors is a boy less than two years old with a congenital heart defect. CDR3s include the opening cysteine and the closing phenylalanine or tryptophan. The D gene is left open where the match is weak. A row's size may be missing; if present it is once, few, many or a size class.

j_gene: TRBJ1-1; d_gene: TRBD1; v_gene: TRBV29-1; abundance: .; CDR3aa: CSVDNRGGEAFF; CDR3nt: TGCAGCGTTGACAACAGGGGTGGTGAAGCTTTCTTT
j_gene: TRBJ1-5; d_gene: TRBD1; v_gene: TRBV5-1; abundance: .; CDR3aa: CASSLGGTENQPQHF; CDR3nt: TGCGCCAGCAGCTTGGGCGGGACAGAGAATCAGCCCCAGCATTTT
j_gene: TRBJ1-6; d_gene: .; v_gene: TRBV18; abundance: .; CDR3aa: CASSRDESSYNSPLHF; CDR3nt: TGTGCCAGCTCACGAGATGAAAGCTCCTATAATTCACCCCTCCACTTT
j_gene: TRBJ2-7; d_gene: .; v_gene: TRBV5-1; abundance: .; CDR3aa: CASSLQTTSVYEQYF; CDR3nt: TGCGCCAGCAGCTTGCAAACGACTAGTGTCTACGAGCAGTACTTC
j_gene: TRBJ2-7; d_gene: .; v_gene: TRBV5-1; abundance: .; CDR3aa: CASSLATQGADEQYF; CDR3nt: TGCGCCAGCAGCTTGGCCACCCAAGGGGCGGACGAGCAGTACTTC
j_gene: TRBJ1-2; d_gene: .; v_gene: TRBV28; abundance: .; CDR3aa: CASSPRSDGYTF; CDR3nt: TGTGCCAGCAGTCCTAGGTCTGATGGCTACACCTTC
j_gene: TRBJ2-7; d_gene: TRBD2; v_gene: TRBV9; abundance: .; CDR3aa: CASSEEAGGEDTYEQYF; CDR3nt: TGTGCCAGCAGCGAAGAGGCGGGAGGCGAAGATACCTACGAGCAGTACTTC
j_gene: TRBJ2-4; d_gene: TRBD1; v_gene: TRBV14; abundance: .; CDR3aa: CASSPRGRNLAKNIQYF; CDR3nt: TGTGCCAGCAGCCCCAGGGGGCGGAACCTAGCCAAAAACATTCAGTACTTC
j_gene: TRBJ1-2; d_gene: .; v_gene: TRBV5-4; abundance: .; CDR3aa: CASGGRPYGYTF; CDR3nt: TGTGCCAGTGGGGGCCGCCCGTATGGCTACACCTTC
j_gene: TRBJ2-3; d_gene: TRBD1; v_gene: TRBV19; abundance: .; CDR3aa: CASNTWTGRKDTQYF; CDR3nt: TGTGCCAGTAATACGTGGACAGGGCGTAAAGATACGCAGTATTTT
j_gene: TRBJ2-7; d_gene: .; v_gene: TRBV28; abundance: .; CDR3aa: CASSLHRQPQYF; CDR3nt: TGTGCCAGCAGTTTACACCGACAGCCACAGTACTTC
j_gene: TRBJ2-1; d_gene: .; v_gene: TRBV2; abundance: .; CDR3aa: CASKKDWGRAPHYNEQFF; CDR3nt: TGTGCCAGCAAGAAGGACTGGGGTAGAGCCCCTCACTACAATGAGCAGTTCTTC
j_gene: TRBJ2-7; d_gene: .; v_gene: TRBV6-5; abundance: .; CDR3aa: CASSYLNGGNEQYF; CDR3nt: TGTGCCAGCAGTTACTTGAACGGAGGGAACGAGCAGTACTTC
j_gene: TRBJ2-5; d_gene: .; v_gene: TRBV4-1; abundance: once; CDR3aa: CASSHHTGLRQTQYF; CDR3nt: TGCGCCAGCAGCCATCACACAGGGCTTCGGCAGACCCAGTACTTC
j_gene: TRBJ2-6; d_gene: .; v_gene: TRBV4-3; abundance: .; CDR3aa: CASSHIPRESGANVLTF; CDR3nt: TGCGCCAGCAGCCACATCCCGCGGGAATCTGGGGCCAACGTCCTGACTTTC
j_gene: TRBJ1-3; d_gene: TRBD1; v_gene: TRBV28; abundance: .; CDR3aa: CASSWQGAGDGNTIYF; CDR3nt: TGTGCCAGCAGTTGGCAGGGGGCAGGGGATGGAAACACCATATATTTT
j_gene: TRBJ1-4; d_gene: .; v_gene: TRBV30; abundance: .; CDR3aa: CAWSRGKGNEKLFF; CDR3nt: TGTGCCTGGAGTAGGGGGAAGGGCAATGAAAAACTGTTTTTT
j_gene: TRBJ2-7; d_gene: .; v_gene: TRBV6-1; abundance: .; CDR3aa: CASSVQDVYSYEQYF; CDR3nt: TGTGCCAGCAGTGTACAGGACGTCTACTCCTACGAGCAGTACTTC
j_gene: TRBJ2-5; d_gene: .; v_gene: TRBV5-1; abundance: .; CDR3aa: CASSTRWRGKETQYF; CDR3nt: TGCGCCAGCAGTACCAGATGGCGGGGAAAAGAGACCCAGTACTTC
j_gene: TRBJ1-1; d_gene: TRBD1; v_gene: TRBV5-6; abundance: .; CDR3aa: CASSSAGTANTEAFF; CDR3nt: TGTGCCAGCAGCTCTGCCGGGACAGCGAACACTGAAGCTTTCTTT
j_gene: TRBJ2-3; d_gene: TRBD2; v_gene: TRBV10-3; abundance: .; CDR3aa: CAIRLLAGGQYTDTQYF; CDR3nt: TGTGCCATCAGATTACTAGCGGGGGGACAATACACAGATACGCAGTATTTT
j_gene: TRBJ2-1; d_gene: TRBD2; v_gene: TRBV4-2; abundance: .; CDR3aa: CASSPGLASLEQFF; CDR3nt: TGTGCCAGTTCCCCGGGACTAGCTTCCCTTGAGCAGTTCTTC
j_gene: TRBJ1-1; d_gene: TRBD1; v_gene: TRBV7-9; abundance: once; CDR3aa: CASSLQGAEAFF; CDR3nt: TGTGCCAGCAGTTTACAGGGGGCGGAAGCTTTCTTT